These 18 T cell receptor beta chains were sequenced from one sample in a study of T cell changes during pregnancy in multiple sclerosis. Generated by immunoSEQ multiplex PCR, the TCRdb table keeps only in-frame clones and is missing some. The table includes about 36,000 clones, around 91% detected once. This material consisted of CD4+ T cells from peripheral blood mononuclear cells, taken in the second trimester of pregnancy. All receptors derive from a female donor in good health, enrolled as a control in a pregnancy study.

This chain links TRBV6-1 with TRBJ1-5, with D perhaps TRBD1 (6 bases). This CDR3 has 15 residues. V lost 5 bases to trimming and J lost 5 bases, with 16 bases between them. CDR1 is MNHNS, CDR2 SASEGT, per germline. DNA for the CDR3: TGTGCCAGCAGTACAGCTAAGGGGGGGTATCAGCCCCAGCATTTT. It translates to CASSTAKGGYQPQHF.

The V gene is TRBV19, the J gene TRBJ1-2; a weak D match, TRBD1 (6 bases). The CDR3 covers 13 residues. Germline assignment: CDR1 LNHDA and CDR2 SQIVND (reference sequence). V was shortened by 4 bases and J by 4 bases, with 10 bases between the two germline ends. Written as DNA, the CDR3 is TGTGCCAGTAGTACCCTGGACAGCTATGGCTACACCTTC. Translation gives CASSTLDSYGYTF.

This clone was seen a single time. The rearrangement links TRBV4-2 to TRBJ2-7, with a tentative D call TRBD2 (5 bases). The germline V gene encodes CDR1 LGHNA and CDR2 YNFKEQ. V dropped 4 bases and J dropped 2 bases, with 12 bases sitting between them. The CDR3 contains 14 residues. The CDR3 nucleotides are TGTGCCAGCAGCCGCAGGACTCCTCCCTACGAGCAGTACTTC. Protein sequence: CASSRRTPPYEQYF.

The chain carries TRBV15 and TRBJ1-4, with D tentatively TRBD1 (6 bases). This CDR3 is 15 amino acids long. Germline loops: CDR1 LNHNV, CDR2 YYDKDF (reference sequence). V was pared by 6 bases and J by 4 bases, with 15 bases between. The CDR3 sequence: CATSFTGQDNEKLFF. CDR3 in DNA: TGTGCCACCAGTTTCACGGGACAAGATAATGAAAAACTGTTTTTT.

This clone has only one observation. This rearrangement joins TRBV6-5 to TRBJ2-1; TRBD2 might be the D (5 bases). The CDR3 has 13 amino acids. Germline V gene lookup returns CDR1 MNHEY and CDR2 SVGAGI. The germline V and J ends were trimmed by 8 bases and 6 bases, with 14 bases remaining between them. The CDR3 reads CASSRLLGNEQFF. DNA of the CDR3: TGTGCCAGCTCTAGACTACTGGGCAATGAGCAGTTCTTC.

CDR3 in DNA: TGCAGTGTTGGGGGGAGGGAGACCCAGTACTTC. Protein sequence: CSVGGRETQYF. The gene calls are TRBV20-1 and TRBJ2-5, with D perhaps matching TRBD2 (6 bases). Germline-derived CDR1 and CDR2 are DFQATT and SNEGSKA (reference sequence). CDR3 length: 11 amino acids. V lost 7 bases and J lost 5, with 11 bases in between.

The J gene is TRBJ2-1, the V gene TRBV28; D is uncertain. The CDR3 extends over 15 amino acids. V lost 2 bases, J lost 2 bases, and 10 bases lay in between. Germline V CDR1 and CDR2: MDHEN, SYDVKM. The CDR3 region has the DNA TGTGCCAGCAGTTTAAGTGGCGGCGCCTACAATGAGCAGTTCTTC. Encoded protein: CASSLSGGAYNEQFF.

The chain uses TRBV7-6 and TRBJ1-3; D not certain. From germline, CDR1 is SGHVS and CDR2 FNYEAQ. V lost 3 bases to trimming and J lost 0 bases, with 12 bases between them. This CDR3 is 16 amino acids long. CDR3 nucleotide sequence: TGTGCCAGCAGCTTTACTGTCCTGAGCTCTGGAAACACCATATATTTT. Its translation: CASSFTVLSSGNTIYF.

The chain is built from TRBV11-2 and TRBJ2-5; TRBD1 matches 8 bases. The CDR3 length is 16 residues. The J segment lost 5 bases and the V segment lost 2 bases, leaving 10 bases of the junction unmatched. Germline V CDR1 and CDR2: SGHAT, FQNNGV. The chain's CDR3 is CASSLSETGAWETQYF. The CDR3 DNA reads as TGTGCCAGCAGCTTATCCGAGACAGGGGCGTGGGAGACCCAGTACTTC.

The genes are TRBV11-2 and TRBJ1-1; D not certain. CDR3 size: 14 residues. Germline-derived CDR1 and CDR2 are SGHAT and FQNNGV. V lost 2 bases to trimming and J lost 5 bases, with 12 bases between them. This chain's CDR3 is CASSLLPGITEAFF. The CDR3 DNA sequence: TGTGCCAGCAGCTTACTTCCGGGTATAACTGAAGCTTTCTTT.

This chain connects TRBV19 to TRBJ2-6; tentatively, D is TRBD1 (5 bases). V was cut by 3 bases and J by 0 bases, with 9 bases left in between. The CDR3 runs 16 residues. Germline V gene data show CDR1 as LNHDA and CDR2 as SQIVND (reference sequence). CDR3 nucleotide sequence: TGTGCCAGTAGTATCACAGGAGTCTCTGGGGCCAACGTCCTGACTTTC. This translates into CASSITGVSGANVLTF.

The chain links TRBV6-5 to TRBJ1-1; 8 nucleotides agree with TRBD1. V shed 7 bases and J 4 bases; nucleotides not matched to a gene: 11. There are 15 residues in the CDR3. CDR1 MNHEY and CDR2 SVGAGI come from the germline V gene. In nucleotides, the CDR3 is TGTGCCAGCACCCGACAGGGGTCGGGGGGCACTGAAGCTTTCTTT. Its protein product is CASTRQGSGGTEAFF.

The chain links TRBV6-6 to TRBJ2-1, with 10 bases identical to TRBD1. Germline assignment: CDR1 MNHNY and CDR2 SVGAGI (reference sequence). The CDR3 has 15 residues. Losses at the gene ends were 6 bases for V and 4 bases for J; bases not matched to a gene: 6. CDR3 protein: CASRSSGQGYNEQFF. CDR3 in DNA: TGTGCCAGCAGGTCTTCGGGACAGGGGTACAATGAGCAGTTCTTC.

The chain couples TRBV5-4 to TRBJ2-7; 7 bases are a match to TRBD1. CDR3 length equals 15 residues. The germline V gene encodes CDR1 SGHNT and CDR2 YYREEE (reference sequence). The trim removed 4 bases at V and 2 bases at J, leaving 9 bases unmatched. CDR3 coding DNA: TGTGCCAGCAGCCTCCGACAGGGTGGCCCCTACGAGCAGTACTTC. Its protein is CASSLRQGGPYEQYF.

CDR3: CASSQWTGKYQETQYF. DNA for the CDR3: TGCGCCAGCAGTCAATGGACAGGGAAGTACCAAGAGACCCAGTACTTC. This chain joins TRBV23-1 and TRBJ2-5; 8 bases are shared with TRBD1. TRBV23-1 belongs to the ORF category, with a function that is uncertain. This CDR3 has 16 residues. The V gene end was trimmed by 1 base and the J gene end by 0 bases; junction bases not matched to a gene: 4.

This chain joins TRBV28 and TRBJ1-5; the D is unclear. V lost 7 bases to trimming and J lost 0 bases, with 16 bases between them. This CDR3 spans 16 amino acids. The germline gives CDR1 MDHEN, CDR2 SYDVKM. This chain's CDR3 is CASKGGPSFSNQPQHF. The CDR3 DNA reads TGTGCCAGCAAGGGCGGGCCTTCGTTTAGCAATCAGCCCCAGCATTTT. The whole variable domain, filled in from reference TRBV28 and TRBJ1-5, reads DVKVTQSSRYLVKRTGEKVFLECVQDMDHENMFWYRQDPGLGLRLIYFSYDVKMKEKGDIPEGYSVSREKKERFSLILESASTNQTSMYLCASKGGPSFSNQPQHFGDGTRLSIL.

This clone came up once. At one end, the junction sequence differs from germline, possibly due to a read error. This rearrangement joins TRBV7-7 to TRBJ2-1, with D tentatively TRBD2 (6 bases). The CDR3 sequence is 16 residues long. Germline CDR1 reads SSHAT; CDR2 reads FNYEAQ (reference sequence). The CDR3 is CASSLGGSGHYNEQFF. CDR3 nucleotides: TGTGCTAGCAGCTTAGGTGGTAGCGGACACTACAATGAGCAGTTCTTC.

The chain is built from TRBV6-5 and TRBJ2-2; 8 bases agree with TRBD1. The length of the CDR3 is 15 residues. Germline CDR1 and CDR2: MNHEY and SVGAGI. V lost 4 bases to trimming and J lost 4 bases; unmatched junction nucleotides: 5. The CDR3 spells CASSFRGRPTGELFF. CDR3 nucleotide sequence: TGTGCCAGCAGTTTCAGGGGGCGTCCCACCGGGGAGCTGTTTTTT.